One TCR beta chain is described in this entry. TCRdb keeps only in-frame clones here, not all; method: immunoSEQ multiplex PCR. The table records over 30,000 clones, approximately 90% of them present only once. These data are taken from a study of T cell changes during pregnancy in multiple sclerosis. This CDR3 region has 12 residues. The germline V and J ends were trimmed by 11 bases and 1 base, with 11 bases remaining between them. The V gene's germline CDR1 is SEHNR and CDR2 FQNEAQ (reference sequence). Specimen: CD4+ T cells from peripheral blood mononuclear cells, collected in the second trimester of pregnancy. J is TRBJ1-1 and V is TRBV7-9; D possibly corresponds to TRBD1 (6 bases). The TCR was taken from a female donor in good health, enrolled as a control in a pregnancy study. The CDR3 sequence: CAGGRSNTEAFF. CDR3 in DNA: TGTGCCGGGGGCAGGTCGAACACTGAAGCTTTCTTT.